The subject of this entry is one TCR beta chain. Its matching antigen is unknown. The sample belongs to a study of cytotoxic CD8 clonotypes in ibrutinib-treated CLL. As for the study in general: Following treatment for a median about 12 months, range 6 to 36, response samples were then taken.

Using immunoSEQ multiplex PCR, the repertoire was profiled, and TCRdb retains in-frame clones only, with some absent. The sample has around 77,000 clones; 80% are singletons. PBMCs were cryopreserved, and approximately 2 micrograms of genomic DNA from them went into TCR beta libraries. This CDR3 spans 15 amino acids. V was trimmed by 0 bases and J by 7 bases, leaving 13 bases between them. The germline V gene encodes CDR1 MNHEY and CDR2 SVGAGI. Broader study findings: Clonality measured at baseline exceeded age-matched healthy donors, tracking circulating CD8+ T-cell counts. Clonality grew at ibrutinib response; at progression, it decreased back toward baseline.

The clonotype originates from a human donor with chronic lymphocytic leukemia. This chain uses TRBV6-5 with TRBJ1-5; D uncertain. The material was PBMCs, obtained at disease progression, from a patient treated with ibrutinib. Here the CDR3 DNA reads TGTGCCAGCAGTTACTCCTTATTCGAAAGACAGCCCCAGCATTTT. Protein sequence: CASSYSLFERQPQHF.